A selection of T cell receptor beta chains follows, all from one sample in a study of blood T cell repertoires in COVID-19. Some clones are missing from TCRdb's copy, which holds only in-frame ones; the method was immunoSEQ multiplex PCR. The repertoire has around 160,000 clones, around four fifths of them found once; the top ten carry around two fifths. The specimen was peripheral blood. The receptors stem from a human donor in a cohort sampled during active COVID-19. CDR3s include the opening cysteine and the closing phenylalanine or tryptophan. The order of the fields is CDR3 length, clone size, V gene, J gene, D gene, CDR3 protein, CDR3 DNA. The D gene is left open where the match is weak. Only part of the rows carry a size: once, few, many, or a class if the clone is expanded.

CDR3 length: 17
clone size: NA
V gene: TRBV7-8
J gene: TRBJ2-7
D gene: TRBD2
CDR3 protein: CASSPPRGEDYSYEQYF
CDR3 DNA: TGTGCCAGCAGCCCCCCCCGGGGGGAGGACTACAGCTACGAGCAGTACTTC

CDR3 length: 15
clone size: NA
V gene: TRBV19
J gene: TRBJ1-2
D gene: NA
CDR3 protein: CASSIDPSPNYGYTF
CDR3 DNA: TGTGCCAGTAGTATAGACCCCTCCCCGAACTATGGCTACACCTTC

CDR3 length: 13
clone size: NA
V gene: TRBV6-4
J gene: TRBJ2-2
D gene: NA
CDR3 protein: CASSVRGTGELFF
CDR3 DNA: TGTGCCAGCAGTGTCAGGGGTACCGGGGAGCTGTTTTTT

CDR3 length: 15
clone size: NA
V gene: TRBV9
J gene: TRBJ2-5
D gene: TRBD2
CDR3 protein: CASSALAGHQETQYF
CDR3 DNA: TGTGCCAGCAGCGCCTTAGCGGGGCACCAAGAGACCCAGTACTTC

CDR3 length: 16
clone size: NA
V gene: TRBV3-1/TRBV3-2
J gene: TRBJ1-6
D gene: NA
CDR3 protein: CASSQVPGRSGSPLHF
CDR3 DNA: TGTGCCAGCAGCCAAGTTCCAGGGAGGTCTGGGTCACCCCTCCACTTT

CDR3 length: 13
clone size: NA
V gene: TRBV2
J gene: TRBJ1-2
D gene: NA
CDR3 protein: CASRGWGDYGYTF
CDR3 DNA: TGTGCCAGCAGAGGATGGGGGGACTATGGCTACACCTTC

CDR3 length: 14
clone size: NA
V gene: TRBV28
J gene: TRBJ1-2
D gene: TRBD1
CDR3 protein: CAADETGVGYGYTF
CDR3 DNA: TGTGCTGCCGATGAGACAGGGGTAGGCTATGGCTACACCTTC

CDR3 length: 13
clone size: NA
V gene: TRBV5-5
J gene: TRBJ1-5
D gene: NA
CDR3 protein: CASSLVVNQPQHF
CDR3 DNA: TGTGCCAGCAGCTTGGTAGTCAATCAGCCCCAGCATTTT

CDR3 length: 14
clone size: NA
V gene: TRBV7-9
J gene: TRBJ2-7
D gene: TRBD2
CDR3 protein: CASSPGEGTYEQYF
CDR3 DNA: TGTGCCAGCAGCCCGGGGGAGGGGACCTACGAGCAGTACTTC

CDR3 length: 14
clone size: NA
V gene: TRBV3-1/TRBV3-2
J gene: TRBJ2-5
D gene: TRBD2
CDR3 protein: CASKAGGGTETQYF
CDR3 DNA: TGTGCCAGCAAGGCTGGCGGGGGGACGGAGACCCAGTACTTC

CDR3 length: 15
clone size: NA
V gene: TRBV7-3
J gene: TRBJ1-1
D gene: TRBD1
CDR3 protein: CASSPGQTMNTEAFF
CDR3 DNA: TGTGCCAGCAGCCCGGGACAGACCATGAACACTGAAGCTTTCTTT

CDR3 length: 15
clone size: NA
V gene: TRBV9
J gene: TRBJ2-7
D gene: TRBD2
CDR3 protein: CASSVEAGGLTEQYF
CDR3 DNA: TGTGCCAGCAGCGTAGAAGCGGGGGGGCTGACCGAGCAGTACTTC

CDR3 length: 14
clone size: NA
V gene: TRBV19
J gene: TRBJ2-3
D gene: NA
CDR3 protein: CASTLGGGQNTQYF
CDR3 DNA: TGTGCCAGTACCCTAGGGGGGGGGCAAAATACGCAGTATTTT

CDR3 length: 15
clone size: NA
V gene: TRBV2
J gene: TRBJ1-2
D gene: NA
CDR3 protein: CASSSQGPNNYGYTF
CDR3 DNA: TGTGCCAGCAGTTCACAGGGTCCAAACAACTATGGCTACACCTTC

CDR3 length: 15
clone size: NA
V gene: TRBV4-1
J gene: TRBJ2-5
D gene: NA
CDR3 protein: CASSQGQGIGETQYF
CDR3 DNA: TGCGCCAGCAGCCAAGGGCAGGGGATCGGGGAGACCCAGTACTTC

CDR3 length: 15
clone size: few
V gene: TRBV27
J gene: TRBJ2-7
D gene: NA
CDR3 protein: CASSLEWGRTYEQYF
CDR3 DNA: TGTGCCAGCAGTTTAGAGTGGGGGCGAACCTACGAGCAGTACTTC

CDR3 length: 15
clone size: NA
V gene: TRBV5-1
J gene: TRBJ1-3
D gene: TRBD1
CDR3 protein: CASSGGQGKGNTIYF
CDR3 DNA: TGCGCCAGCAGCGGGGGACAGGGGAAGGGGAACACCATATATTTT

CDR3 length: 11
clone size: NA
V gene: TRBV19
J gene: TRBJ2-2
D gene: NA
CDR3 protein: CASTSTGELFF
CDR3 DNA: TGTGCCAGTACCTCTACCGGGGAGCTGTTTTTT

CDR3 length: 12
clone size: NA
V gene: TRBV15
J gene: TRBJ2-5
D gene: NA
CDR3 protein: CATSRDSTDKYF
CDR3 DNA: TGTGCCACCAGCAGAGATTCGACAGACAAATACTTC

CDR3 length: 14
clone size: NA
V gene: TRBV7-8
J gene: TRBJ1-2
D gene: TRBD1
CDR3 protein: CASSWGTGGYGYTF
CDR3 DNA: TGTGCCAGCAGCTGGGGGACAGGGGGCTATGGCTACACCTTC

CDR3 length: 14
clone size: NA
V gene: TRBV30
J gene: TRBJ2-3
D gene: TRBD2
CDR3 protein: CAWSSPGGTDTQYF
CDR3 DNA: TGTGCCTGGAGTTCTCCGGGGGGGACAGATACGCAGTATTTT

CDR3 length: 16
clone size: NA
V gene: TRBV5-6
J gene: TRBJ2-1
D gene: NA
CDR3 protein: CASSPLVGSSYNEQFF
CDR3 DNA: TGTGCCAGCAGCCCCCTGGTGGGCAGCTCCTACAATGAGCAGTTCTTC

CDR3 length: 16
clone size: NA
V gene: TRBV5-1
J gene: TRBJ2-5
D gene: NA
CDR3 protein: CASSRGDLPQGETQYF
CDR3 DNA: TGCGCCAGCAGCCGAGGCGACTTGCCCCAGGGTGAGACCCAGTACTTC

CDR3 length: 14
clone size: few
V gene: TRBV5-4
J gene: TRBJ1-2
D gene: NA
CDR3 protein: CASSLESGAYGYTF
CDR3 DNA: TGTGCCAGCAGCTTGGAATCAGGGGCCTATGGCTACACCTTC

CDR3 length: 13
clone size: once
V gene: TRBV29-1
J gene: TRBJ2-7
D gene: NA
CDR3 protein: CSAKDSRSYEQYF
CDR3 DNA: TGCAGCGCCAAGGACAGCCGCTCCTACGAGCAGTACTTC

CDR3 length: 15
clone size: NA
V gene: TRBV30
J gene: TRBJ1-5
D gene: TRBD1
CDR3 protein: CAWSPTRTGLQPQHF
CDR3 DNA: TGTGCCTGGAGTCCGACGAGGACAGGGCTCCAGCCCCAGCATTTT

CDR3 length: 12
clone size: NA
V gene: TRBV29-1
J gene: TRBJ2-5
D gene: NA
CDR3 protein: CSAMASKETQYF
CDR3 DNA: TGCAGCGCCATGGCTAGCAAAGAGACCCAGTACTTC

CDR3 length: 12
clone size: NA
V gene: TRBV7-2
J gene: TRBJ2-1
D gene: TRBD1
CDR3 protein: CASSPTGDEQFF
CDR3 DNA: TGTGCCAGCAGCCCGACAGGGGATGAGCAGTTCTTC

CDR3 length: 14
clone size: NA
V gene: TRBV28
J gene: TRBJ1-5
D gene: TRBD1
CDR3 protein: CASRGTGGIGAQHF
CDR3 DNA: TGTGCCAGCAGGGGGACAGGGGGAATAGGGGCCCAGCATTTT

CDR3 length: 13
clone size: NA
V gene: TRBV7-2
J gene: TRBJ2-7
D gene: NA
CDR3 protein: CASSLYNSYEQYF
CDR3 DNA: TGTGCCAGCAGCTTGTACAACTCCTACGAGCAGTACTTC

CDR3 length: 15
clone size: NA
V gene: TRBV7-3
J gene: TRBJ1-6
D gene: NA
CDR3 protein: CASSLLAGFNSPLHF
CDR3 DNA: TGTGCCAGCAGCTTACTTGCGGGGTTCAATTCACCCCTCCACTTT

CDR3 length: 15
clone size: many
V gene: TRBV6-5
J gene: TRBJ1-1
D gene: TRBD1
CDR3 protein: CASSPRDRGNTEAFF
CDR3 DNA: TGTGCCAGCAGTCCCCGGGACAGGGGGAACACTGAAGCTTTCTTT

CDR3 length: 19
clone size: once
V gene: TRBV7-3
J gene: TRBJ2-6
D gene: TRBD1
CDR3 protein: CASSLRGTGTYSGANVLTF
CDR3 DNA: TGTGCCAGCAGCTTACGTGGGACAGGGACTTACTCTGGGGCCAACGTCCTGACTTTC

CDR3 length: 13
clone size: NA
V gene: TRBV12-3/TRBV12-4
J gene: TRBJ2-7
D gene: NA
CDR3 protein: CASSSPTGYEQYF
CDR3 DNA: TGTGCCAGCAGTTCGCCCACAGGCTACGAGCAGTACTTC

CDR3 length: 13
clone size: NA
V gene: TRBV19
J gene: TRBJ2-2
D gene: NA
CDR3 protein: CASRGRYTGELFF
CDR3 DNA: TGTGCCAGTAGGGGCAGATACACCGGGGAGCTGTTTTTT

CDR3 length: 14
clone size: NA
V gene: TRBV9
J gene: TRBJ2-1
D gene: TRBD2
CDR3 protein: CASSVRLAGGEQFF
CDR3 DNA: TGTGCCAGCAGCGTAAGGCTAGCGGGGGGTGAGCAGTTCTTC

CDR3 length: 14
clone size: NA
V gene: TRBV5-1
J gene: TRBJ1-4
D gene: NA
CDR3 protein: CASGLGATNEKLFF
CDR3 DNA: TGCGCCAGCGGACTAGGAGCAACTAATGAAAAACTGTTTTTT

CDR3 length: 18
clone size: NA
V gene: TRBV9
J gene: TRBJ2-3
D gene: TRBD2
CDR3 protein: CASSVALAGGGGTDTQYF
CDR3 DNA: TGTGCCAGCAGCGTAGCCCTAGCGGGGGGTGGCGGCACAGATACGCAGTATTTT

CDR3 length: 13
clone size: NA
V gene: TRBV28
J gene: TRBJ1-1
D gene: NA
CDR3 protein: CASSPPGPTEAFF
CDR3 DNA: TGTGCCAGCAGTCCCCCAGGGCCCACTGAAGCTTTCTTT

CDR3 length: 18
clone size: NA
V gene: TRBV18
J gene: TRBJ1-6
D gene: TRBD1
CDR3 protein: CASSPGGQGSSYNSPLHF
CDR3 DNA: TGTGCCAGCTCACCAGGGGGACAGGGGAGCTCCTATAATTCACCCCTCCACTTT

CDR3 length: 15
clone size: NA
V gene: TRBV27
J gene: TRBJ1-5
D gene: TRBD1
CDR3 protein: CASKEWTGGSQPQHF
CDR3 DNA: TGTGCCAGCAAGGAGTGGACAGGGGGTTCTCAGCCCCAGCATTTT

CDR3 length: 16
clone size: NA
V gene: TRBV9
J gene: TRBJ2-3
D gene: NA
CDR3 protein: CASSALQGHSTDTQYF
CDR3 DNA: TGTGCCAGCAGCGCCCTACAGGGCCATAGCACAGATACGCAGTATTTT

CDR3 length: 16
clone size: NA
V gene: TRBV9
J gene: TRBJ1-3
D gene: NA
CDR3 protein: CASSPSDSYSGNTIYF
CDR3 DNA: TGTGCCAGCAGCCCCTCTGACAGTTACTCTGGAAACACCATATATTTT

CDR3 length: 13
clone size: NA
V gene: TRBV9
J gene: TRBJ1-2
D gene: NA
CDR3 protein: CASSAAADYGYTF
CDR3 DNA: TGTGCCAGCAGCGCCGCCGCGGACTATGGCTACACCTTC

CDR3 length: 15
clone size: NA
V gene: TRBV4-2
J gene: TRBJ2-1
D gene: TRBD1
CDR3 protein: CASSQWDRGYNEQFF
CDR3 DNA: TGTGCCAGCAGCCAATGGGACAGGGGCTACAATGAGCAGTTCTTC